This T cell receptor beta chain was sequenced in a study of T cells in Graves' hyperthyroidism and ophthalmopathy. Absence of ophthalmopathy progression within 18 months defined stable Graves' hyperthyroidism. The hyperthyroidism was newly diagnosed and had lasted under 2 months; the patients were aged 18 to 65. The study excluded patients with uncontrolled infection, other autoimmune disease, pregnancy or lactation. Germline lookup yields CDR1 SGHAT and CDR2 FQDESV (reference sequence). This CDR3 is 12 amino acids long. V dropped 5 bases and J dropped 5 bases, with 9 bases sitting between them. In its sample, this clonotype was seen once. TCR beta CDR3 regions were amplified from RNA transcripts. A first-round RT-PCR of the TCR CDR3 used the HTBI primer set. MiXCR was run by TCRdb on the multiplex PCR reads, yielding one entry per CDR3 protein. There are hundreds of thousands of distinct CDR3 sequences in the sample; about half occur only once, and 8.2% lies in the top ten.

Specimen: peripheral blood or thyroid tissue (not recorded which). The chain combines TRBV11-1 with TRBJ2-5; no firm D call. The sequence was obtained from a woman under 30 with Graves' hyperthyroidism. DNA of the CDR3: TGTGCCAGCAGCCCCCGCTACGAGACCCAGTACTTC. Its translation is CASSPRYETQYF.